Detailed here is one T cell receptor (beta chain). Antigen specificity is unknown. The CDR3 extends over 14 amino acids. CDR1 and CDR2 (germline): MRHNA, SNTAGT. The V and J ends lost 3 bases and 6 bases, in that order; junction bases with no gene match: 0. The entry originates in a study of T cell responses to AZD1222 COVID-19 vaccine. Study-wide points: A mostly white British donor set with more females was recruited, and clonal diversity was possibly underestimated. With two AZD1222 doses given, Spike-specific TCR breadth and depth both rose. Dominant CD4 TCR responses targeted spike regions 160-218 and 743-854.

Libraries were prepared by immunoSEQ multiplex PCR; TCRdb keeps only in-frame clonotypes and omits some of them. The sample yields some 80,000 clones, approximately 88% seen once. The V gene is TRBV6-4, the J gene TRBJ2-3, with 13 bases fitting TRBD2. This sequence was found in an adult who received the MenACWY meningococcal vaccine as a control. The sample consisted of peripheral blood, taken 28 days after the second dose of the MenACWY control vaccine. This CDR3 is CASSEGLAGDTQYF. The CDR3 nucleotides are TGTGCCAGCAGTGAGGGACTAGCGGGGGATACGCAGTATTTT.